In its sample, the clone carrying this T cell receptor beta chain was seen a few times. Its matching antigen is unknown. This entry belongs to a study of CD8 T cells in ankylosing spondylitis. The study, taken as a whole, reports: Within peripheral blood, clones linked to disease were CD8+ and relatively rare. Researchers reportedly found disease-linked clones significantly enriched in matched ankylosing spondylitis synovial fluid. Before this, some motif variants had been reported in reactive arthritis synovial fluid and blood.

V dropped 4 bases and J dropped 0; count of bases not matched to a gene: 13. The CDR3 is made up of 18 amino acids. Germline V CDR1 and CDR2: SNHLY, FYNNEI. TCR beta libraries were made by quantitative 5'-RACE with molecular barcodes. MiXCR, run by TCRdb on the 5' RACE reads, gives a single entry per CDR3 protein. The sample contains 250,000 or so distinct CDR3 sequences, about 24% of which appear only once. V gene TRBV2 combines with J gene TRBJ2-7, with 9 nucleotides matching TRBD2. Sequencing was performed on blood, either unsorted or a sorted T cell fraction (not recorded which). The receptor was isolated from a male donor with ankylosing spondylitis or in good health (not recorded which). The CDR3 DNA reads TGTGCCAGCAGTGGGTCTAGCGGGACTCTATATCTCTCCTACGAGCAGTACTTC. Translation: CASSGSSGTLYLSYEQYF.